This T cell receptor (beta chain) was obtained from a study of shared clonotypes between healthy human individuals. About the research overall: A donor's plate count was three for CD4 naive and three for CD4 memory; CD8 naive had two and CD8 memory one.

Each of the donors was a healthy adult who was HIV-negative and had not had a recent acute infection or vaccination. Repertoires were generated with immunoSEQ multiplex PCR, while TCRdb's copy carries only in-frame clones and drops some. The repertoire includes about 2.3 million clones, about nine tenths of them detected once, and around 0.35% sits in the top ten. The CDR3 totals 15 residues. The germline V gene encodes CDR1 SGHKS and CDR2 YYEKEE (reference sequence). The V and J ends lost 2 bases and 1 base respectively, with 10 bases between them. Input material: naive CD4+ T cells from PBMCs. Subset in this sample: CD45RA+ positively selected. J is TRBJ1-3 and V is TRBV5-5; possibly TRBD1 for D (6 bases). The TCR originated in a man aged 18 to 35 in good health. Some clones in this sample may be carry-over from other donors' samples. CDR3 coding DNA: TGTGCCAGCAGCTTAGAAGGGGGTTCTGGAAACACCATATATTTT. This sequence encodes CASSLEGGSGNTIYF.